This is a list of T cell receptor beta chains from one sample in a study of blood T cell repertoires in COVID-19. Here immunoSEQ multiplex PCR was the method, and the copy in TCRdb shows in-frame clones only, minus some. The profile shows roughly 60,000 clones, 65% to 85% of them singletons. Sample: peripheral blood. The receptors were gathered from a human donor in a cohort sampled during active COVID-19. Both conserved end residues are trimmed from each CDR3.

j_gene | v_gene | CDR3aa
TRBJ2-7 | TRBV24-1 | ATSSGGPYEQY
TRBJ2-3 | TRBV7-9 | ATTGSGSDTQY
TRBJ2-6 | TRBV6-6 | ASSRTGGPADSGANVLT
TRBJ2-2 | TRBV11-3 | ASSLYRGTGELF
TRBJ2-7 | TRBV7-6 | ASSLAPGLAGYGWSYEQY
TRBJ1-4 | TRBV28 | ASSLGGGNEKLF
TRBJ1-6 | TRBV6-5 | ASRDREYNSPLH
TRBJ1-2 | TRBV28 | ASSQDRGRWNGYT
TRBJ1-1 | TRBV7-8 | ASSPDSLEAF
TRBJ2-7 | TRBV7-9 | ASSLAVRDYEQY
TRBJ1-1 | TRBV4-1 | ASSLQLNTEAF
TRBJ2-1 | TRBV5-4 | ASSPLETGNEQF
TRBJ1-2 | TRBV5-6 | ASSLVASRDYT
TRBJ2-5 | TRBV28 | ASLTSGSETQY
TRBJ2-6 | TRBV19 | ASRGQGHPGANVLT
TRBJ1-3 | TRBV7-9 | ASSLRDRGLGNTIY
TRBJ2-5 | TRBV11-2 | ASSWGAGGHQETQY
TRBJ2-5 | TRBV30 | AWSVLGNRYQETQY
TRBJ1-2 | TRBV12-3/TRBV12-4 | ASRAGTGSGYT
TRBJ1-1 | TRBV7-2 | ASKFQDEAF
TRBJ1-1 | TRBV5-1 | ASSFTGLPEAF
TRBJ2-5 | TRBV25-1 | ASSELYQETQY
TRBJ1-2 | TRBV5-4 | ASSFAGSYT
TRBJ2-3 | TRBV5-1 | ASRLGAFSDTQY
TRBJ2-5 | TRBV4-3 | ASSQDLLGGFETQY
TRBJ2-4 | TRBV11-3 | ASSGGQASKNIQY
TRBJ2-1 | TRBV5-6 | ASSSDRGPYNEQF
TRBJ1-3 | TRBV6-1 | ASSEGASSGNTIY
TRBJ1-1 | TRBV5-8 | ASSSDRGSPRAF
TRBJ2-1 | TRBV18 | ASSLSGLAGALAQF
TRBJ1-2 | TRBV6-1 | ASSEAWGREDYGYT
TRBJ2-7 | TRBV5-8 | ATPRELIGGYEQY
TRBJ2-7 | TRBV19 | ASSMTGNEQY
TRBJ2-7 | TRBV6-6 | ASSFNRDRGNYEQY
TRBJ1-5 | TRBV7-9 | ASSSRQGNQPQH
TRBJ1-5 | TRBV11-2 | ASSLGSYSNQPQH
TRBJ2-1 | TRBV2 | ASQTSLSYNEQF
TRBJ2-3 | TRBV28 | ASRWEGNTDTQY
TRBJ1-3 | TRBV30 | AWSRSSGAGNTIY
TRBJ2-5 | TRBV9 | ASSLTGTRGETQY
TRBJ2-1 | TRBV14 | ASSQALRTGKQF
TRBJ2-1 | TRBV19 | ASRIGGARNEQF
TRBJ2-2 | TRBV12-3/TRBV12-4 | ASGTEDTGELF
TRBJ2-3 | TRBV5-5 | ASSFRTDTQY